This T cell receptor beta chain was documented in a study of sequential checkpoint blockade in melanoma. Sequenced by immunoSEQ multiplex PCR; TCRdb stores in-frame clones only, minus some. The data contain approximately 3,600 clones, 50% to 60% of them singletons. Treatment defined: randomized to nivolumab then ipilimumab (arm A) or the reverse (arm B). PBMC sorting kept live CD3+CD8+ cells without CD19 or CD56. CDR1 and CDR2 (germline): SEHNR, FQNEAQ (reference sequence). CDR3 size: 13 residues. The ends were cut back, 5 bases at V and 7 bases at J, with 14 bases in the middle. Sequenced material: CD8+ T cells sorted from blood (inferred from file names), taken from a patient given nivolumab and ipilimumab in sequence. This sequence joins TRBV7-9 and TRBJ1-2; D uncertain. This receptor was obtained from a human donor with melanoma. CDR3 DNA sequence: TGTGCCAGCAGCCCAACCTTAGCTGGTGGCTACACCTTC. It translates to CASSPTLAGGYTF.